This entry lists 13 T cell receptor beta chains sequenced from one sample in a study of T cell clonality in common variable immunodeficiency. Repertoires were generated with immunoSEQ multiplex PCR, while TCRdb's copy carries only in-frame clones and drops some. The profile covers approximately 20,000 clones, none occurring a single time. Regarding the study as a whole: Fewer deletions and N-nucleotide insertions were reportedly seen in common variable immunodeficiency TCR beta sequences.

Which antigens these TCRs recognize remains unknown. Material: peripheral blood mononuclear cells. The origin of the receptors is a human donor with common variable immunodeficiency.

This clone was recorded at least ten times. The read gets to within 3 residues of the CDR3 end, and the germline J gene fills in the rest. The chain links TRBV2 to TRBJ2-1, with 7 bases aligning to TRBD1. This CDR3 is 17 amino acids long. From germline, CDR1 is SNHLY and CDR2 FYNNEI. V lost 0 bases, J lost 7 bases, and 12 bases stayed unmatched. The DNA read from the CDR3 is TGTGCCAGCAGTGAAGCTTGGGACAGCCCACCATCGAATGAG. It codes for CASSEAWDSPPSNE. In full, the CDR3 reads CASSEAWDSPPSNEQFF.

This clone was detected ten times or more. The observed sequence ends 3 residues before the CDR3 terminus, with the missing tail filled in from the germline J gene. J is TRBJ1-1 and V is TRBV14; 8 nucleotides align to TRBD1. This CDR3 comprises 16 residues. Trimming removed 4 bases from V and 2 bases from J; junction bases left unmatched: 9. Looked up from germline, CDR1 is SGHDN and CDR2 is FVKESK. The part of the CDR3 DNA that was read is TGTGCCAGCAGCCCTACCTTAGGACAGGGAAACACTGAA. Its translation is CASSPTLGQGNTE. The CDR3 as a whole reads CASSPTLGQGNTEAFF.

This clone has a count of ten or more. CDR3: CASSVVNSSNEQFF. CDR3 DNA, as far as it was read: TGTGCCAGCAGCGTAGTGAATAGTAGCAATGAG. The chain has TRBV9 and TRBJ2-1; D call uncertain. The read terminates 3 residues ahead of where the CDR3 ends, so the germline J gene completes it. Germline lookup yields CDR1 SGDLS and CDR2 YYNGEE. V shed 0 bases and J shed 6 bases, with 10 bases lying between them. The CDR3 is made up of 14 amino acids. The full variable domain, in which reference TRBV9 and TRBJ2-1 provide the parts outside the CDR3, is DSGVTQTPKHLITATGQRVTLRCSPRSGDLSVYWYQQSLDQGLQFLIQYYNGEERAKGNILERFSAQQFPDLHSELNLSSLELGDSALYFCASSVVNSSNEQFFGPGTRLTVL.

In this sample, this clone turned up many times. The sequence runs out 3 residues before the end of the CDR3; the remainder is reconstructed from the germline J gene. The V and J genes are TRBV10-1 and TRBJ2-3; D gene uncertain. This CDR3 is built from 15 residues. Germline loops: CDR1 WNHNN, CDR2 SYGVQD (reference sequence). V was pared by 5 bases and J by 6 bases, with 18 bases between. The CDR3 bases that were read are TGCGCCAGCAGTCCAACCCCCTGGTTGGGCGATACG. Protein sequence: CASSPTPWLGDT. The complete CDR3 protein is CASSPTPWLGDTQYF.

This clone was recorded many times. The CDR3 goes on 3 residues after the read ends, and that part is filled in from the germline J gene. The chain recombines TRBV20-1 with TRBJ2-7, with 12 bases matching TRBD2. The CDR3 extends over 16 amino acids. Germline trimming cut 6 bases from V and 6 bases from J; bases unmatched to any gene: 15. Per germline, CDR1 DFQATT and CDR2 SNEGSKA (reference sequence). The sequenced CDR3 bases are TGCAGTGCCGCTTTGACTAGCGGGAGTTTGAGTCGCGAG. Residues: CSAALTSGSLSRE. The entire CDR3 is CSAALTSGSLSREQYF.

This clone was counted at least ten times. The CDR3 is cut off 3 residues early in the read; its end comes from the germline J gene. The chain couples TRBV12-5 to TRBJ2-5; 7 bases fit TRBD2. The V gene's germline CDR1 is LGHNT and CDR2 FRNRAP. The CDR3 covers 16 residues. The V and J ends lost 1 base and 7 bases, in that order; junction bases with no gene match: 12. CDR3 region: CASGLGPGGGPGTQYF. Partial CDR3 DNA: TGTGCTAGTGGTTTGGGCCCCGGGGGAGGGCCGGGGACC.

There are many counts of this clone. The sequenced fragment ends 3 residues before the CDR3 boundary, so the rest is inferred from the germline J gene. J is TRBJ1-1 and V is TRBV5-1, with TRBD1 matching 8 bases. The germline gives CDR1 SGHRS, CDR2 YFSETQ. The CDR3 runs 12 residues. Partial CDR3 DNA: TGCGCCAGCAGCTTGGACGGACAGGGT. Translated, it gives CASSLDGQG. The full CDR3 protein is CASSLDGQGAFF. Using reference TRBV5-1 and TRBJ1-1 for the parts outside the CDR3, the full variable domain is KAGVTQTPRYLIKTRGQQVTLSCSPISGHRSVSWYQQTPGQGLQFLFEYFSETQRNKGNFPGRFSGRQFSNSRSEMNVSTLELGDSALYLCASSLDGQGAFFGQGTRLTVV.

This clone was observed many times. The read stops 3 residues short of the end of the CDR3; the missing end is completed from the germline J gene. The chain employs TRBV5-1 and TRBJ2-5; D is possibly TRBD1 (5 bases). Deletions cut 3 bases from V and 2 bases from J, with 14 bases between. CDR1 is SGHRS, CDR2 YFSETQ, per germline. The CDR3 length is 15 residues. The DNA read from the CDR3 is TGCGCCAGCAGCTATGTTCCGACAGAACAAGAGACC. It is translated as CASSYVPTEQET. The entire CDR3 sequence reads CASSYVPTEQETQYF.

This clone came up many times. Sequencing ends 3 residues short of the CDR3 end; the germline J gene provides the rest. V and J are TRBV19 and TRBJ2-1, with D hard to call. Trimming took 6 bases from V and 8 from J, leaving 11 bases between them. Germline assignment: CDR1 LNHDA and CDR2 SQIVND (reference sequence). The CDR3 is 12 amino acids. The covered CDR3 bases are TGTGCCAGTAGCGACAACGGCTATGAG. It codes for CASSDNGYE. The full-length CDR3 reads as CASSDNGYEQFF.

By sample share, this clone is medium-sized (0.01 to 0.1%). Read coverage stops 3 residues before the CDR3 terminus; the germline J gene supplies the remainder. The chain uses TRBV15 and TRBJ2-5; 11 bases match TRBD2. The CDR3 is made up of 18 amino acids. After removal of 0 bases from V and 5 bases from J, the junction contained 11 bases not matched to a gene. CDR1 is LNHNV, CDR2 YYDKDF, per germline (reference sequence). The CDR3 sequence is CATSRDPRLAGREETQYF. CDR3 bases read: TGTGCCACCAGCAGAGATCCACGACTAGCGGGACGGGAGGAGACC.

The sample holds many counts of this clone. The CDR3 end falls 3 residues outside the read, so it is completed with the germline J gene. The chain uses TRBV6-1 and TRBJ2-5; D gene ambiguous. The CDR3 is made up of 13 amino acids. The ends were cut back, 3 bases at V and 0 bases at J, with 5 bases in the middle. In germline, CDR1 is MNHNS, CDR2 SASEGT. CDR3 bases read: TGTGCCAGCAGTGACGGGTACCAAGAGACC. It translates to CASSDGYQET. The entire CDR3 reads CASSDGYQETQYF.

In this sample, this clone turned up many times. The CDR3 end lies 3 residues beyond the end of the read and is filled in from the germline J gene. This chain connects TRBV18 to TRBJ2-5; 7 nucleotides line up with TRBD1. V gave up 0 bases and J gave up 5 bases; unmatched junction bases: 3. This CDR3 comprises 14 residues. Looked up from germline, CDR1 is KGHSH and CDR2 is LQKENI. Incomplete CDR3 DNA: TGTGCCAGCTCACCACCGACAGGGTTCGAGACC. The encoded protein is CASSPPTGFET. The entire CDR3 protein reads CASSPPTGFETQYF.

To note about this clone: Read sequence stops 3 residues before the CDR3 end, and the germline J gene provides the missing end. This chain uses TRBV18 with TRBJ1-4; D unclear. Germline V gives CDR1 KGHSH, CDR2 LQKENI. The CDR3 spans 15 residues. The V gene lost 3 bases and the J gene lost 0 bases, with 8 bases spanning the gap. CDR3 region: CASSPLSATNEKLFF. CDR3 bases read: TGTGCCAGCTCACCCCTCAGTGCAACTAATGAAAAA.